The 23 T cell receptor beta chains presented below share a single source sample, sequenced in a study of blood T cell repertoires in COVID-19. This table comes from immunoSEQ multiplex PCR, and its TCRdb copy is limited to in-frame clones, with some not included. The sample has about 270,000 clones, approximately 89% seen once. Sequenced sample: PBMCs or T cells enriched from blood (not recorded which). Receptors were obtained from a man aged 35 to 55 who had been exposed to COVID-19.

This chain uses TRBV28 with TRBJ1-6; 10 nucleotides match TRBD1. J lost 5 bases, V lost 5 bases, and 6 bases had no gene match. Germline V gene data show CDR1 as MDHEN and CDR2 as SYDVKM. CDR3 length: 16 residues. The CDR3 loop is CASSLTGGTNNSPLHF. The CDR3, as DNA: TGTGCCAGCAGTCTGACAGGGGGCACAAATAATTCACCCCTCCACTTT.

The chain is built from TRBV7-6 and TRBJ2-2, with a tentative D call TRBD2 (5 bases). The CDR3 contains 17 residues. The V and J ends lost 5 bases and 1 base respectively, with 17 bases between them. The germline V gene has CDR1 SGHVS and CDR2 FNYEAQ. The CDR3: CASSRIGGEVNTGELFF. CDR3 bases: TGTGCCAGCAGCCGTATCGGAGGTGAAGTGAACACCGGGGAGCTGTTTTTT.

This clone showed up just once. J is TRBJ1-3 and V is TRBV2; D may be TRBD1 (6 bases). V lost 7 bases and J 3 bases, leaving 16 bases between the germline ends. The CDR3 is 15 residues long. Germline loops: CDR1 SNHLY, CDR2 FYNNEI. The DNA for the CDR3 is TGTGCCAGCAAAGGGGGATCCTCTAGTGGAAACACCATATATTTT. Its protein is CASKGGSSSGNTIYF.

V is TRBV4-1 and J is TRBJ2-1; D unresolved. Trimming shortened V by 4 bases and J by 5 bases, and 6 bases separated the two germline ends. The germline V gene encodes CDR1 MGHRA and CDR2 YSYEKL. This CDR3 region has 12 residues. The CDR3, as DNA: TGCGCCAGCAGCCGGCTAGACAATGAGCAGTTCTTC. Translating it yields CASSRLDNEQFF.

The chain recombines TRBV28 with TRBJ1-1; 8 bases map to TRBD1. This CDR3 comprises 16 residues. The V gene's germline CDR1 is MDHEN and CDR2 SYDVKM. The junction had 11 bases not matched to a gene; V was cut back by 2 bases and J by 6 bases. The CDR3 is CASSLVPGGAFPEAFF. In nucleotides, the CDR3 is TGTGCCAGCAGTTTAGTCCCAGGGGGCGCGTTCCCTGAAGCTTTCTTT.

J is TRBJ2-1 and V is TRBV20-1; TRBD1 is a possible D gene (6 bases). Germline CDR1 DFQATT, CDR2 SNEGSKA (reference sequence). This CDR3 contains 11 residues. V lost 5 bases and J lost 12, with 14 bases in between. The CDR3 here is CSAQQGFGQFF. The CDR3 DNA is TGCAGTGCTCAACAGGGTTTCGGGCAGTTCTTC.

The J gene is TRBJ2-5, the V gene TRBV9, with 7 bases identical to TRBD1. Looked up from germline, CDR1 is SGDLS and CDR2 is YYNGEE. V gave up 2 bases and J gave up 0 bases; unmatched junction bases: 7. This CDR3 is 16 amino acids long. The CDR3 DNA reads as TGTGCCAGCAGCGTCAAGGACAGGCGATACCAAGAGACCCAGTACTTC. This translates into CASSVKDRRYQETQYF.

This chain uses TRBV19 with TRBJ2-2, with 9 bases lining up with TRBD2. CDR3 length: 16 residues. With 4 bases clipped from V and 0 bases from J, the junction kept 3 bases outside the gene matches. The V gene's germline CDR1 is LNHDA and CDR2 SQIVND (reference sequence). The CDR3 region has the DNA TGTGCCAGTAGTAAGGTAGCGGGAGCGAACACCGGGGAGCTGTTTTTT. It codes for CASSKVAGANTGELFF.

The CDR3 protein is CASSLSTGQTF. CDR3 DNA: TGTGCCAGCAGCTTGTCGACAGGTCAAACCTTC. V usage is TRBV5-4 and J usage is TRBJ1-2; maybe TRBD1 (6 bases). CDR1 and CDR2 (germline): SGHNT, YYREEE (reference sequence). Trimming pared 1 base from V and 14 bases from J, leaving 12 bases between. This CDR3 has 11 residues.

The genes are TRBV12-5 and TRBJ1-1; D not resolved. CDR3 length: 15 residues. The germline V and J ends were trimmed by 1 base and 7 bases, with 16 bases remaining between them. The germline CDR1 and CDR2 sequences are LGHNT and FRNRAP. CDR3 amino acids: CASGLATRSPYEAFF. The CDR3 region has the DNA TGTGCTAGTGGTTTGGCCACTCGGTCACCCTATGAAGCTTTCTTT.

V gene TRBV6-4 combines with J gene TRBJ2-1; D gene unclear. From germline, CDR1 is MRHNA and CDR2 SNTAGT. Trimming stripped 5 bases from V and 0 bases from J, with 11 bases between. The CDR3 has 15 amino acids. CDR3 protein: CASSPVLASYNEQFF. CDR3 sequence (DNA): TGTGCCAGCAGTCCCGTGCTGGCCTCCTACAATGAGCAGTTCTTC.

J is TRBJ2-5 and V is TRBV5-1; 9 nucleotides match TRBD2. This CDR3 is built from 15 residues. Germline loops: CDR1 SGHRS, CDR2 YFSETQ. V was pared by 0 bases and J by 4 bases, with 4 bases of the junction left unmatched. Written as DNA, the CDR3 is TGCGCCAGCAGCTTGGAGGCACTAGCGGGAGAGACCCAGTACTTC. This encodes CASSLEALAGETQYF.

V usage is TRBV19 and J usage is TRBJ1-5, with 8 bases lining up with TRBD1. The length of the CDR3 is 14 residues. Germline V gene sequence: CDR1 LNHDA, CDR2 SQIVND (reference sequence). With V trimmed by 5 bases and J by 2 bases, 2 bases remained unmatched. The CDR3 region has the DNA TGTGCCAGTAGTTCGACAGGGGGCAATCAGCCCCAGCATTTT. Its translation is CASSSTGGNQPQHF. Filled out from reference TRBV19 and TRBJ1-5, the complete variable domain reads DGGITQSPKYLFRKEGQNVTLSCEQNLNHDAMYWYRQDPGQGLRLIYYSQIVNDFQKGDIAEGYSVSREKKESFPLTVTSAQKNPTAFYLCASSSTGGNQPQHFGDGTRLSIL.

This clone was detected only a few times. The rearrangement joins TRBV6-5 to TRBJ1-5, with 7 bases that match TRBD1. The germline V gene has CDR1 MNHEY and CDR2 SVGAGI. This CDR3 is 15 amino acids long. V trimming: 6 bases; J trimming: 5 bases; junction bases outside the gene matches: 10. CDR3 DNA sequence: TGTGCCAGCAGCCCGGAGGGACAGCAATATCAGCCCCAGCATTTT. Its protein product is CASSPEGQQYQPQHF.

V is TRBV6-5 and J is TRBJ1-1; 9 bases agree with TRBD1. The trim removed 4 bases at V and 3 bases at J, leaving 3 bases unmatched. Germline CDR1 and CDR2: MNHEY and SVGAGI. This CDR3 has 14 amino acids. The CDR3 DNA is TGTGCCAGCAGTTCCGGGACAGGGTACACTGAAGCTTTCTTT. Translating gives CASSSGTGYTEAFF.

This clone showed up just a few times. This chain uses TRBV4-1 with TRBJ1-5, with unresolved D. Germline V gives CDR1 MGHRA, CDR2 YSYEKL. The CDR3 contains 14 residues. V lost 2 bases to trimming and J lost 4 bases, with 9 bases between them. The CDR3 sequence: CASSQQRSNQPQHF. In nucleotides, the CDR3 is TGCGCCAGCAGCCAACAACGGTCAAATCAGCCCCAGCATTTT.

The chain recombines TRBV5-1 with TRBJ1-1, with 9 nucleotides matching TRBD1. The CDR3 has 15 amino acids. The V segment lost 4 bases and the J segment 7 bases; nucleotides outside the gene matches: 11. In germline, CDR1 is SGHRS, CDR2 YFSETQ. This CDR3 reads CASSTTGGSGGEAFF. CDR3 nucleotides: TGCGCCAGCAGCACCACAGGGGGCTCGGGGGGTGAAGCTTTCTTT. The full variable domain, its missing parts supplied by reference TRBV5-1 and TRBJ1-1, is KAGVTQTPRYLIKTRGQQVTLSCSPISGHRSVSWYQQTPGQGLQFLFEYFSETQRNKGNFPGRFSGRQFSNSRSEMNVSTLELGDSALYLCASSTTGGSGGEAFFGQGTRLTVV.

V gene TRBV10-1 combines with J gene TRBJ2-1; 9 nucleotides agree with TRBD2. This CDR3 has 15 amino acids. Germline CDR1 and CDR2: WNHNN and SYGVQD (reference sequence). After removal of 3 bases from V and 7 bases from J, the junction contained 7 bases not matched to a gene. This CDR3 is CASSDAGGPGNEQFF. The CDR3 coding sequence is TGCGCCAGCAGTGACGCGGGAGGGCCGGGAAATGAGCAGTTCTTC.

The genes are TRBV25-1 and TRBJ2-3; D is possibly TRBD1 (8 bases). The V end was cut by 4 bases, the J end by 3 bases, with 17 bases between. The CDR3 runs to 16 residues. Germline values: CDR1 MGHDK, CDR2 SYGVNS. The CDR3 loop is CASSAQGGMKTDTQYF. The CDR3 region has the DNA TGTGCCAGCAGTGCACAGGGGGGGATGAAGACAGATACGCAGTATTTT.

The chain combines TRBV3-1 (or the pseudogene TRBV3-2) with TRBJ2-2, with 7 bases identical to TRBD1. J lost 5 bases, V lost 1 base, and 1 base had no gene match. The CDR3 covers 14 residues. From germline, CDR1 is LGHDT and CDR2 YNNKEL (reference sequence). The CDR3 DNA follows: TGTGCCAGCAGCCAAGGACAGGGTACCGGGGAGCTGTTTTTT. It encodes CASSQGQGTGELFF.

DNA for the CDR3: TGCAGCGCGACAATATCCGGGGAGCTGTTTTTT. This sequence encodes CSATISGELFF. V and J are TRBV29-1 and TRBJ2-2; D is unclear. CDR1 is SQVTM, CDR2 ANQGSEA, per germline. Between the trimmed V and J ends, which lost 7 bases and 6 bases, there was a span of 9 bases. The CDR3 runs to 11 residues.

This sequence joins TRBV7-2 and TRBJ1-3; D is uncertain. CDR1 and CDR2 (germline): SGHTA, FQGNSA. V was pared by 2 bases and J by 1 base, with 9 bases between. The CDR3 is 15 amino acids. This CDR3 reads CASSLSSGSGNTIYF. The CDR3 DNA is TGTGCCAGCAGCTTATCCTCGGGTTCTGGAAACACCATATATTTT.

This clone has a single count. This sequence joins TRBV25-1 and TRBJ1-1; unclear D gene. V lost 1 base and J 5 bases, leaving 8 bases between the germline ends. Per germline, CDR1 MGHDK and CDR2 SYGVNS. This CDR3 is 13 amino acids long. CDR3 nucleotides: TGTGCCAGCAGTGAATTAACTTGGACTGAAGCTTTCTTT. This translates into CASSELTWTEAFF.